This T cell receptor (beta chain) originates from a study of T cells in narcolepsy. Study-wide points: No autoreactive T cell clone sequences appeared in some memory CD4+ repertoires.

Comment on this clone: Its target is not known.

The germline V gene has CDR1 KGHSH and CDR2 LQKENI. This CDR3 spans 13 amino acids. V trimming: 5 bases; J trimming: 5 bases; junction bases outside the gene matches: 0. Using immunoSEQ multiplex PCR, the repertoire was profiled, and TCRdb retains in-frame clones only, with some absent. Of fewer than 40,000 clones in the sample, about 76% were seen once. The V and J genes are TRBV18 and TRBJ1-6; 7 bases map to TRBD1. This receptor was obtained from a human donor with narcolepsy. The sample comprised CD45RA- memory CD4+ T cells from PBMCs. This CDR3 is CASSTGDNSPLHF. The CDR3 nucleotides read TGTGCCAGCTCAACAGGGGATAATTCACCCCTCCACTTT. Together with reference TRBV18 and TRBJ1-6, the CDR3 gives the full variable domain: NAGVMQNPRHLVRRRGQEARLRCSPMKGHSHVYWYRQLPEEGLKFMVYLQKENIIDESGMPKERFSAEFPKEGPSILRIQQVVRGDSAAYFCASSTGDNSPLHFGNGTRLTVT.